This T cell receptor (beta chain) was recovered during a study of blood T cell repertoires in COVID-19. Study details: There were acute and convalescent COVID-19 samples, and they came from the United States, Italy and Spain. T cells, B-cell-depleted T cells, or PBMCs provided the cDNA or gDNA that served as material.

CDR1 is SQVTM and CDR2 is ANQGSEA in the germline V gene. V gave up 5 bases and J gave up 5 bases, with 13 bases separating them. CDR3 size: 13 residues. Original analysis: The assay estimated nucleated cells by amplifying reference gene primers. Sequenced by immunoSEQ multiplex PCR; TCRdb stores in-frame clones only, minus some. The V and J calls and clone size are taken from that table; D and trimming were inferred from the DNA. This sample has some 22,000 clones; 65% to 85% occur once, and the top ten carry 22%. This sequence originates from a man older than 75 with active or convalescent COVID-19. The chain is built from TRBV29-1 and TRBJ2-1, with a weak D call TRBD1 (6 bases). The sequencing sample was made of peripheral blood. The CDR3 DNA reads TGCAGCGTTTCCCCGGACAGCAACAATGAGCAGTTCTTC. This translates into CSVSPDSNNEQFF.